This T cell receptor (beta chain) appears in the sequencing data of a study of blood T cell repertoires in COVID-19 (dated by TCRdb to the early 2020s). A note on the overall study: Collaborator samples came from the United States, Italy and Spain and covered acute and convalescent phases of COVID-19. The material from the prospective study consisted of cDNA or gDNA derived from T cells, B-cell-depleted T cells, or PBMCs. Deeply sampled blood TCRbeta repertoires from subjects exposed to, actively infected with, or recovered from COVID-19 were included in the dataset. A freely available public database, intended as a resource for researchers studying the immune response to SARS-CoV-2, is where the repertoires were released. Samples were obtained from the ongoing ImmuneRACE study (first 160 participants) and from about 1,300 subjects provided by 6 global collaborators. The sample metadata nearly always contained a de-identified subject ID, COVID-19 status, age in years and sex. Where available, HLA class I and class II types were taken from metadata supplied by the sample provider and were not determined by assay-based typing.

Whole blood was collected in K2EDTA tubes by collaborating institutions according to the institutions' own protocols. For TCRbeta analysis, collaborators shipped samples in one of three forms: frozen whole blood, isolated PBMCs, or DNA extracted from either of those sample types. The immunoSEQ Assay, a bias-controlled multiplex PCR, was used to amplify TCRbeta CDR3 regions from genomic DNA. In the original analysis: Within the assay, amplification of reference gene primers was used to estimate how many nucleated cells each sample contained. Sequence reads were collapsed and filtered to measure the absolute abundance of every unique TCRbeta CDR3 rearrangement. For each sample, productive Simpson clonality was calculated as the square root of Simpson's diversity index over productive rearrangements. In TCRdb, the immuneACCESS table is reduced to in-frame sequences with V and J assigned. These tables do not hold every clone; where another copy was compared, an unresolved V gene accounts for under half, and the others remain unexplained. That table is the source of V, J and clone size, and D and trimming were worked out from the DNA. The sample records about 250,000 clones, approximately 82% of which are singletons. Roughly 8.7% of the sample goes to the ten largest clones.

The germline V and J ends show losses of 6 bases and 5 bases respectively, and no gene match explains 7 bases of the junction. The CDR3 runs 15 residues from the cysteine to the phenylalanine. Kept here is only the CDR3 DNA, which spans 45 bases and is read in frame from base 1. Per the germline V gene (reference sequence), SEHNR is the CDR1 and FQNEAQ is the CDR2. What the authors observed across the whole study: Clinical and demographic metadata were provided uncurated, with the amount varying by source and participant.

Details on this clone: The specificity of this receptor is unknown. No base-level quality is on record; no much larger clone is a single base apart.

The sequence links TRBV7-9 to TRBJ2-1, and 10 junctional nucleotides match TRBD2. This sequence was found in a man between 40 and 49 years old with active or convalescent COVID-19. Source material: peripheral blood. Read as DNA, the sequence is TGTGCCAGCAGGTCTAGCGGGGGATACAACAATGAGCAGTTCTTC. Translated, it gives CASRSSGGYNNEQFF.